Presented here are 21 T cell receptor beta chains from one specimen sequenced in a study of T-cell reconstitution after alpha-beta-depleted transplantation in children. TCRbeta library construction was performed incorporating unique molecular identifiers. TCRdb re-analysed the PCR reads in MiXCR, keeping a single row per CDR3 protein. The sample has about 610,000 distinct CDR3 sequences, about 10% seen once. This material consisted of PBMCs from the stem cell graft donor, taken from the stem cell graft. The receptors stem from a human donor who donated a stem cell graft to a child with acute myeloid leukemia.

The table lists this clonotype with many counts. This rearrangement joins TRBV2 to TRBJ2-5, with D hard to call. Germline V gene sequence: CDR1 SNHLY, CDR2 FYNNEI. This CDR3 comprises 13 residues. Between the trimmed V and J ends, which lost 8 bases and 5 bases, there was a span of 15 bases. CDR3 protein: CASLGARRETQYF. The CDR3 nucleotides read TGTGCCAGCCTTGGCGCACGTCGGGAGACCCAGTACTTC.

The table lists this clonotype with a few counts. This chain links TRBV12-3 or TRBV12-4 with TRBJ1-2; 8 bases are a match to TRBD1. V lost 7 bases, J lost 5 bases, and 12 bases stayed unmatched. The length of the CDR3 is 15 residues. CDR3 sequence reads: CASTATGAEEYGYTF. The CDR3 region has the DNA TGTGCCAGCACCGCGACAGGGGCGGAGGAATATGGCTACACCTTC.

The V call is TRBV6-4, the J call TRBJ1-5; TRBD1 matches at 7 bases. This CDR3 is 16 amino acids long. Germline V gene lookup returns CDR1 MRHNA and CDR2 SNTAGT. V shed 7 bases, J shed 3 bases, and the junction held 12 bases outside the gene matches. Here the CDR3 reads CASTQQGLGNNQPQHF. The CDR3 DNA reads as TGTGCCAGCACACAACAGGGGCTAGGGAACAATCAGCCCCAGCATTTT.

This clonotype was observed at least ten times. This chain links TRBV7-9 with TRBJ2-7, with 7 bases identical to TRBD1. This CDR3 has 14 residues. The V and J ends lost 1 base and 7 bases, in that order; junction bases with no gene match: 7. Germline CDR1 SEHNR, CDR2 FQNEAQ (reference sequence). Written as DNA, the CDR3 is TGTGCCAGCAGCTTAGGGACAGGCATCTTGGAGCAGTACTTC. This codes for CASSLGTGILEQYF.

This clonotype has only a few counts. CDR3 sequence: CASSLDRSTNSPLHF. The CDR3 DNA is TGTGCCAGCTCATTGGACAGGAGCACCAACTCACCCCTCCACTTT. V is TRBV18 and J is TRBJ1-6, with 7 bases identical to TRBD1. Germline-derived CDR1 and CDR2 are KGHSH and LQKENI. V was clipped by 5 bases and J by 10 bases; unmatched bases: 11. This CDR3 region has 15 residues. Complete variable domain (other parts from reference TRBV18 and TRBJ1-6): NAGVMQNPRHLVRRRGQEARLRCSPMKGHSHVYWYRQLPEEGLKFMVYLQKENIIDESGMPKERFSAEFPKEGPSILRIQQVVRGDSAAYFCASSLDRSTNSPLHFGNGTRLTVT.

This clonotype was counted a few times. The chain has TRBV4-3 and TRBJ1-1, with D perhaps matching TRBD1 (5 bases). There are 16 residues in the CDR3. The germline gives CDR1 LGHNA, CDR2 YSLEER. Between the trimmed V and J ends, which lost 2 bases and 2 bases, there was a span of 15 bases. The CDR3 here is CASSQQGTNLNTEAFF. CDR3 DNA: TGCGCCAGCAGCCAACAGGGAACCAATTTAAACACTGAAGCTTTCTTT.

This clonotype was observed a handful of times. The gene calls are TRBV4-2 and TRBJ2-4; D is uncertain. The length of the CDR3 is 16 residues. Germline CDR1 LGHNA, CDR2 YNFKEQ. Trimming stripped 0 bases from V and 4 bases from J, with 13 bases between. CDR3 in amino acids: CASSQDLVTPKNIQYF. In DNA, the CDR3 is TGTGCCAGCAGCCAAGACCTGGTAACCCCTAAAAACATTCAGTACTTC.

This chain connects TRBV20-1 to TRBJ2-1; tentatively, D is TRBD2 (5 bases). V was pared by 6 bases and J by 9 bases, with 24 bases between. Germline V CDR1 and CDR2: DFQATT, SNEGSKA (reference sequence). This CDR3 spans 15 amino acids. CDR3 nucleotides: TGCAGTGCCCCCTTGGCGGGCGCGACCCTCGGTGAGCAGTTCTTC. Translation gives CSAPLAGATLGEQFF.

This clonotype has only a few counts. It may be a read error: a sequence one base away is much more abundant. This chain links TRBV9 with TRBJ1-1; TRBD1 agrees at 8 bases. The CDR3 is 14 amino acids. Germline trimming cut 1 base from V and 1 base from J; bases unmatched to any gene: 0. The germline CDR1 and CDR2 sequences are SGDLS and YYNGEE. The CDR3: CASSVQGANTEAFF. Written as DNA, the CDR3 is TGTGCCAGCAGCGTACAGGGGGCGAACACTGAAGCTTTCTTT.

This CDR3 is CASSPGTSGRRSSYNEQFF. The CDR3 DNA follows: TGTGCCAGCAGCCCAGGGACTAGCGGGAGGCGGAGCTCCTACAATGAGCAGTTCTTC. The chain links TRBV6-2 or TRBV6-3 to TRBJ2-1; 15 nucleotides match TRBD2. This CDR3 is built from 19 residues. V shed 6 bases, J shed 0 bases, and the junction held 9 bases outside the gene matches. Germline assignment: CDR1 MNHEY and CDR2 SVGEGT.

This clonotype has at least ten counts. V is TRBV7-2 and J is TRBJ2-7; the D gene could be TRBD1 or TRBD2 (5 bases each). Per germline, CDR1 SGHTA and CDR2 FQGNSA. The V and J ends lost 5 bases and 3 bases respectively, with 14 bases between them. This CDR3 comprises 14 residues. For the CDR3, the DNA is TGTGCCAGCAGCCCCCGCAGGGAGAGCTACGAGCAGTACTTC. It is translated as CASSPRRESYEQYF.

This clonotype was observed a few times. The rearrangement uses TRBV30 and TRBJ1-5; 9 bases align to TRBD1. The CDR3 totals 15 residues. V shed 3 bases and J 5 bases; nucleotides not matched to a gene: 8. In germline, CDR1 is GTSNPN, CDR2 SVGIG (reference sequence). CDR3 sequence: CAWRIRDRVDQPQHF. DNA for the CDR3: TGTGCCTGGAGGATCCGGGACAGGGTGGATCAGCCCCAGCATTTT.

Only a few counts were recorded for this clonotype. The CDR3 spells CASSPYDSREETQYF. The CDR3 DNA follows: TGCGCCAGCAGTCCGTACGACAGCCGGGAAGAGACCCAGTACTTC. The rearrangement uses TRBV4-3 and TRBJ2-5; TRBD1 might be the D (5 bases). Germline V gene sequence: CDR1 LGHNA, CDR2 YSLEER. CDR3 length: 15 residues. V lost 6 bases to trimming and J lost 3 bases, with 17 bases between them.

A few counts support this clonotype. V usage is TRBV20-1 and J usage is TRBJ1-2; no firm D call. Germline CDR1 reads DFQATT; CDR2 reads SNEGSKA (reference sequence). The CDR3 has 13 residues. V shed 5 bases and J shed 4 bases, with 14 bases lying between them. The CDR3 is CSASPEEVYGYTF. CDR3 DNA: TGCAGTGCTTCCCCTGAGGAGGTCTATGGCTACACCTTC.

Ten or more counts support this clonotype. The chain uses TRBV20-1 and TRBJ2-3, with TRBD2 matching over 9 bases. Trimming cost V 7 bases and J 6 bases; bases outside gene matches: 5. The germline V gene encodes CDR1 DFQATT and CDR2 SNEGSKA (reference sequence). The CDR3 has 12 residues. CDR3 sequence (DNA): TGCAGTGGGGCGGGAGGGCCCGATACGCAGTATTTT. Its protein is CSGAGGPDTQYF.

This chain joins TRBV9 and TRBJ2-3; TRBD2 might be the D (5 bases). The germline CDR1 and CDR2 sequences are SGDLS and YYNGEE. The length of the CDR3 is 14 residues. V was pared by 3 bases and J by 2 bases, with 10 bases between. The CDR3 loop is CASSASRDTDTQYF. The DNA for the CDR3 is TGTGCCAGCAGCGCCTCACGGGACACAGATACGCAGTATTTT. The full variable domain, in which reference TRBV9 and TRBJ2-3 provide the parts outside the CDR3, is DSGVTQTPKHLITATGQRVTLRCSPRSGDLSVYWYQQSLDQGLQFLIQYYNGEERAKGNILERFSAQQFPDLHSELNLSSLELGDSALYFCASSASRDTDTQYFGPGTRLTVL.

CDR3 in DNA: TGTGCCAGTAATCAAGGGCCGGGGAACAATGAGCAGTTCTTC. Translated: CASNQGPGNNEQFF. The chain has TRBV19 and TRBJ2-1, with D possibly matching TRBD2 (5 bases). V was pared by 7 bases and J by 5 bases, with 15 bases between. Germline V lookup: CDR1 LNHDA, CDR2 SQIVND (reference sequence). CDR3 length: 14 amino acids.

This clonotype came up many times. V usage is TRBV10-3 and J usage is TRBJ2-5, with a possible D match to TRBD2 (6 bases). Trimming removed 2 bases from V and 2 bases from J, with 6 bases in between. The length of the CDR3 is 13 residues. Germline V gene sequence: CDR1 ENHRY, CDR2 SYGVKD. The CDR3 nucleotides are TGTGCCATCAGTGAGGGGAGGCAAGAGACCCAGTACTTC. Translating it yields CAISEGRQETQYF.

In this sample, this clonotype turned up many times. The CDR3 here is CASSQGPGSLDSGANVLTF. Here the CDR3 DNA reads TGCGCCAGCAGCCAAGGGCCAGGGAGTTTGGATTCTGGGGCCAACGTCCTGACTTTC. V gene TRBV4-3 combines with J gene TRBJ2-6; TRBD1 or TRBD2 may be the D gene (5 bases each). Germline-derived CDR1 and CDR2 are LGHNA and YSLEER. The length of the CDR3 is 19 residues. V was cut by 1 base and J by 1 base, with 17 bases left in between.

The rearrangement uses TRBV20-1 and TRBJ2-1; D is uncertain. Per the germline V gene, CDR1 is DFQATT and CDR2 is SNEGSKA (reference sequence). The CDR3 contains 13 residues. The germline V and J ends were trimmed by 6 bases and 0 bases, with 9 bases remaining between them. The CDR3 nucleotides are TGCAGTGCCCAAGCGAGCTCCTACAATGAGCAGTTCTTC. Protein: CSAQASSYNEQFF.

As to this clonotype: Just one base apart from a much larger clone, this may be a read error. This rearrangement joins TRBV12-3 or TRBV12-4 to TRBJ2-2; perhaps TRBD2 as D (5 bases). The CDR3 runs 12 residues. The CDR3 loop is CASSQTAGELLF. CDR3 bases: TGTGCCAGCAGCCAGACGGCCGGGGAGCTGCTTTTT.